These T cell receptor beta chains were read from a single sample in a study of shared clonotypes between healthy human individuals. Profiling relied on immunoSEQ multiplex PCR, and the TCRdb table lists in-frame clones only, not all of them. The repertoire consists of a few million clones, with 90% to 97% occurring once and the leading ten covering roughly 0.13%. Sequencing input: naive CD4+ T cells sorted from blood. Source of these receptors: a man between 18 and 29 years old in good health. Each CDR3 is given with its conserved first and last residue. The D gene is left open where the match is weak.

>NA|19|TRBJ1-2|TRBV27
CASSLKNPGQQVSNYGYTF
>TRBD2|13|TRBJ2-3|TRBV2
CASSGDYKDTQYF
>NA|13|TRBJ1-3|TRBV5-1
CASSLGDGNTIYF
>TRBD2|16|TRBJ2-3|TRBV6-1
CASSALLAGATDTQYF
>NA|15|TRBJ1-5|TRBV6-1
CASRGGADGNQPQHF
>NA|15|TRBJ1-1|TRBV19
CASSTWAGSNTEAFF
>NA|13|TRBJ1-4|TRBV10-3
CAISEGILQGLFF
>TRBD1|16|TRBJ1-4|TRBV4-1
CASSQGPGTGGEKLFF
>NA|12|TRBJ2-5|TRBV5-1
CASSPNQETQYF
>NA|17|TRBJ1-5|TRBV5-5
CASSSGLAGVSNQPQHF
>NA|17|TRBJ2-5|TRBV5-1
CASSLKQGGRYQETQYF
>NA|13|TRBJ1-1|TRBV14
CASSQVTNTEAFF
>NA|15|TRBJ2-6|TRBV19
CASSIVRAGANVLTF
>TRBD2|13|TRBJ2-7|TRBV6-1
CASRPGGGYEQYF
>NA|13|TRBJ1-1|TRBV7-9
CASTYRGFTEAFF
>NA|12|TRBJ2-1|TRBV6-5
CASSRTPFEQFF
>TRBD1|15|TRBJ1-5|TRBV5-1
CASSAGTGENQPQHF
>TRBD1|15|TRBJ1-1|TRBV7-2
CASSQTGGDHTEAFF
>TRBD1|15|TRBJ1-4|TRBV7-8
CASSRTGTANEKLFF
>NA|12|TRBJ2-7|TRBV7-2
CASSRSSYEQYF
>NA|13|TRBJ2-7|TRBV5-1
CASSQQEAYEQYF
>TRBD1|14|TRBJ1-5|TRBV27
CASSFGQGNQPQHF
>TRBD1|14|TRBJ1-4|TRBV6-5
CASSRGQGDEKLFF
>NA|13|TRBJ2-7|TRBV6-6
CASRPQGSYEQYF
>NA|14|TRBJ2-3|TRBV12-5
CASGLAHYTDTQYF
>NA|15|TRBJ2-3|TRBV4-3
CASRLASKATDTQYF
>TRBD2|17|TRBJ2-1|TRBV5-1
CASSSSGLAGAYNEQFF
>NA|13|TRBJ2-7|TRBV6-1
CASSEPKTRVPNF
>NA|16|TRBJ2-7|TRBV5-4
CASSLGGGTGTYEQYF
>NA|12|TRBJ2-1|TRBV6-6
CASSGYSLEQFF
>NA|12|TRBJ1-6|TRBV18
CASSPYNSPLHF
>NA|15|TRBJ2-2|TRBV7-2
CASSSTVGRIGELFF
>TRBD1|15|TRBJ2-1|TRBV2
CASNNRDRVINEQFF
>NA|17|TRBJ2-5|TRBV21-1
CASSKASGQGPQETQYF
>NA|15|TRBJ2-7|TRBV6-1
CASSEVGGGPYEQYF
>NA|18|TRBJ1-5|TRBV12-1
CASSSTQTGQFGNQPQHF
>TRBD2|15|TRBJ2-3|TRBV7-9
CASSFGLGPTDTQYF
>NA|15|TRBJ1-4|TRBV2
CASSEDWVGHEKLFF
>NA|15|TRBJ1-2|TRBV6-1
CASSERWGAPYGYTF
>NA|12|TRBJ1-2|TRBV19
CASSFTGYGYTF
>NA|12|TRBJ2-3|TRBV7-9
CASSLSTDTQYF
>NA|13|TRBJ1-5|TRBV6-5
CASSYSQNQPQHF
>NA|16|TRBJ1-4|TRBV7-9
CASSLRSPPTNEKLFF
>NA|13|TRBJ1-1|TRBV2
CASIRTVRTEAFF
>TRBD1|14|TRBJ1-3|TRBV5-6
CASRQGGSGNTIYF